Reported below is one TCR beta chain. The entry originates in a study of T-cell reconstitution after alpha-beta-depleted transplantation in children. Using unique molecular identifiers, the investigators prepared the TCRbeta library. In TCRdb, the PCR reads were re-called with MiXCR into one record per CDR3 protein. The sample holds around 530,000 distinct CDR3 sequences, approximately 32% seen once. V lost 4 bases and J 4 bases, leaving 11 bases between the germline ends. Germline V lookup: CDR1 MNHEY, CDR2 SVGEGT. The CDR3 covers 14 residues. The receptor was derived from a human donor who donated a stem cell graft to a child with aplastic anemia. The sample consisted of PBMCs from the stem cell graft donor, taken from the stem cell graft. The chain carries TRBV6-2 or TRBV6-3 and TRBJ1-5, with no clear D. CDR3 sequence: CASSSLGRNQPQHF. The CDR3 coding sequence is TGTGCCAGCAGTTCCCTCGGACGGAATCAGCCCCAGCATTTT.